This note documents a single T cell receptor beta chain sequence. Germline values: CDR1 SGHNT, CDR2 YYREEE (reference sequence). With 0 bases clipped from V and 5 bases from J, the junction kept 5 bases outside the gene matches. The CDR3 runs to 15 residues. The record originates from a study of T cell responses to AZD1222 COVID-19 vaccine. The repertoire was sequenced with immunoSEQ multiplex PCR; TCRdb's copy has only in-frame clones and lacks some. Counted here are roughly 91,000 clones, around 90% occurring once; the ten biggest clones make up around 2.7%. The sequences come from peripheral blood, collected on day 0 of AZD1222 vaccination. The J gene is TRBJ2-3, the V gene TRBV5-4; TRBD1 matches at 8 bases. The receptor comes from an adult in good health. This chain's CDR3 is CASSLVGQGIDTQYF. In nucleotides, the CDR3 is TGTGCCAGCAGCTTGGTCGGACAGGGAATAGATACGCAGTATTTT.